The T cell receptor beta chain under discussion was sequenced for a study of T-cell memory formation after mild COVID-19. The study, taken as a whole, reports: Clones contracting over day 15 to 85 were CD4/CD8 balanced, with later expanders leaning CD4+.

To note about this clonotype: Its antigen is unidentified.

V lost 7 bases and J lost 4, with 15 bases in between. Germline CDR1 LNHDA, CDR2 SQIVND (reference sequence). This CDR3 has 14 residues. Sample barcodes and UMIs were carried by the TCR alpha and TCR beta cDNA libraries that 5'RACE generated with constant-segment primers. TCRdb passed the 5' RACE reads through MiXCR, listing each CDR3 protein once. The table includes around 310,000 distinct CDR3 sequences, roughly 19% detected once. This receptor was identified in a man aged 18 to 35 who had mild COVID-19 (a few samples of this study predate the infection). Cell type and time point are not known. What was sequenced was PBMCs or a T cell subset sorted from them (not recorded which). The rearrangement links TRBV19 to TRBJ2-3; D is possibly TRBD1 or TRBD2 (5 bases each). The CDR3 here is CASTLAGGADTQYF. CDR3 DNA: TGTGCCAGTACTCTGGCTGGGGGAGCAGATACGCAGTATTTT.